This TCR beta chain was obtained from a study of T cell responses to AZD1222 COVID-19 vaccine. Trimming pared 3 bases from V and 5 bases from J, leaving 16 bases between. This CDR3 contains 14 residues. Germline V gene lookup returns CDR1 GTSNPN and CDR2 SVGIG (reference sequence). Using immunoSEQ multiplex PCR, the repertoire was profiled, and TCRdb retains in-frame clones only, with some absent. The data show 90,000 to 95,000 clones, roughly 90% seen once. The genes are TRBV30 and TRBJ1-2, with a tentative D call TRBD1 (5 bases). This clonotype originated in an adult who received the AZD1222 COVID-19 vaccine. The sequences come from peripheral blood, collected 28 days after the second AZD1222 dose. CDR3 amino acids: CAWRRDPGQYGYTF. The CDR3 DNA sequence: TGTGCCTGGAGAAGGGACCCGGGGCAGTATGGCTACACCTTC. Full variable domain (missing parts from reference TRBV30 and TRBJ1-2): SQTIHQWPATLVQPVGSPLSLECTVEGTSNPNLYWYRQAAGRGLQLLFYSVGIGQISSEVPQNLSASRPQDRQFILSSKKLLLSDSGFYLCAWRRDPGQYGYTFGSGTRLTVV.